This T cell receptor (beta chain) was retrieved from a study of metastatic and nonmetastatic thyroid tumors. TCRdb redid the clone calls on the PCR reads using MiXCR. The sample lists about 70,000 clones, around 18% occurring once. Of note for this clone: The antigen is not known.

Trimming stripped 2 bases from V and 2 bases from J, with 13 bases between. Germline V gene sequence: CDR1 MNHNS, CDR2 SASEGT. The CDR3 runs to 16 residues. The study's findings and limits: Significantly greater TCR beta diversity was reportedly found in malignant thyroid tumors than in benign nodules (in blood and tumor).

Patients had received no treatment of any kind before thyroid surgery. This sequence was found in a female donor with papillary thyroid cancer or a benign thyroid nodule (not recorded which). Some clones in this sample may be carry-over from other donors' samples. Specimen: blood. The J gene is TRBJ1-5, the V gene TRBV6-1, with D tentatively TRBD1 (6 bases). CDR3 region: CASSETTGSGNQPQHF. CDR3 bases: TGTGCCAGCAGTGAAACTACAGGGTCGGGCAATCAGCCCCAGCATTTT.